A single T cell receptor beta chain is shown here with its context. Its antigen remains unidentified. The sample belongs to a study of T cells in Graves' hyperthyroidism and ophthalmopathy. Study summary: Upon initial diagnosis and before any treatment, peripheral blood was collected. The study, taken as a whole, reports: Using 13 V-J features, a model discriminated ophthalmopathy from stable hyperthyroidism.

The CDR3 spans 13 residues. The V end lost 3 bases, the J end lost 11 bases, and 15 bases lay between the germline ends. CDR1 is SGHRS and CDR2 is YFSETQ in the germline V gene. Regions amplified from RNA transcripts were the TCR beta CDR3 regions. HTBI primers drove first-round RT-PCR of the TCR CDR3. In TCRdb, the multiplex PCR reads were re-called with MiXCR into one record per CDR3 protein. The sample holds about 330,000 distinct CDR3 sequences, roughly 15% seen once. Sequenced: blood. The rearrangement uses TRBV5-1 and TRBJ1-5; D is ambiguous. The source is a woman between 35 and 50 years old with Graves' ophthalmopathy. For the CDR3, the DNA is TGCGCCAGCAGCTCCTCATCGGGAGAGTCCCAGCATTTT. Amino acid sequence: CASSSSSGESQHF.